Reported below is one TCR beta chain. This sample stems from a study of early T cells in non-severe SARS-CoV-2 infection. One entry per CDR3 protein results from TCRdb running MiXCR on the 5' RACE reads. The sample yields approximately 100,000 distinct CDR3 sequences, 11% seen once. The length of the CDR3 is 17 residues. The germline CDR1 and CDR2 sequences are KGHDR and SFDVKD. V shed 2 bases and J shed 0 bases, with 13 bases lying between them. The chain carries TRBV24-1 and TRBJ2-1; D might be TRBD1 (6 bases). The source of this sequence is an adult who was a healthcare worker with PCR-confirmed SARS-CoV-2 infection or an uninfected control (not recorded which). Input material: whole blood. The CDR3 here is CATSDSGVRSSYNEQFF. The CDR3 DNA sequence: TGTGCCACCAGTGATTCAGGGGTCCGAAGCTCCTACAATGAGCAGTTCTTC.